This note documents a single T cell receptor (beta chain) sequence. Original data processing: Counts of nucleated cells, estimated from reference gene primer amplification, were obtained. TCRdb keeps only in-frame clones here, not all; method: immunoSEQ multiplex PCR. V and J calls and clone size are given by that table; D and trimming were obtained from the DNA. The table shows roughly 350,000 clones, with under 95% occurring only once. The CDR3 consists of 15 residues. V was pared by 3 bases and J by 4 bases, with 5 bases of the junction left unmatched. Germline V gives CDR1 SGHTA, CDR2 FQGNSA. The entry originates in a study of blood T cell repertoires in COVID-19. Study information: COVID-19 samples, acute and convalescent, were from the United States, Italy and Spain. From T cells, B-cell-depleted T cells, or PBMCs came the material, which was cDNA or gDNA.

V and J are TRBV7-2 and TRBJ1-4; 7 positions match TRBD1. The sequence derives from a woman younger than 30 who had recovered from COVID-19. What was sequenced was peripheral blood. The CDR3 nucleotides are TGTGCCAGCAGCTTCACAGGGGCGATTAATGAAAAACTGTTTTTT. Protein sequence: CASSFTGAINEKLFF. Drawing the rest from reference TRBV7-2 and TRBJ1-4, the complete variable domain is GAGVSQSPSNKVTEKGKDVELRCDPISGHTALYWYRQSLGQGLEFLIYFQGNSAPDKSGLPSDRFSAERTGGSVSTLTIQRTQQEDSAVYLCASSFTGAINEKLFFGSGTQLSVL.